These 32 T cell receptor beta chains came from one sample sequenced in a study of T-cell reconstitution after alpha-beta-depleted transplantation in children. Unique molecular identifiers were used in preparing the TCRbeta library. TCRdb ran MiXCR on the PCR reads and lists one entry per CDR3 protein. The sample has hundreds of thousands of distinct CDR3 sequences; around a tenth are singletons. Here the sequenced sample was peripheral blood, taken 180 days after TCRalphabeta/CD19-depleted stem cell transplant. These receptors came from a male patient between 2 and 10 years old who had a stem cell transplant for chronic granulomatous disease, so the T cells may come from the graft donor.

A note on this clonotype: The germline gene is not matched at one end of the junction; a read error may be the cause. This rearrangement joins TRBV27 to TRBJ2-7; D is uncertain. This CDR3 comprises 13 residues. The germline CDR1 and CDR2 sequences are MNHEY and SMNVEV (reference sequence). The CDR3 sequence is CASSLGRTYEPYF. The CDR3 DNA is TGTGCCAGCAGTCTGGGCAGAACCTACGAGCCGTACTTC.

This clonotype occurred a few times. The chain links TRBV20-1 to TRBJ2-5; TRBD1 matches 7 bases. This CDR3 has 14 amino acids. Unmatched junction bases numbered 12, after V lost 6 bases and J lost 5 bases. Germline loops: CDR1 DFQATT, CDR2 SNEGSKA (reference sequence). The CDR3 loop is CSARPVGGRETQYF. The CDR3 nucleotides are TGCAGTGCCCGGCCGGTAGGGGGCCGGGAGACCCAGTACTTC.

In its sample, this clonotype was seen many times. The J gene is TRBJ2-7, the V gene TRBV27, with D possibly matching TRBD2 (5 bases). Per the germline V gene, CDR1 is MNHEY and CDR2 is SMNVEV (reference sequence). The CDR3 is 14 amino acids. V lost 5 bases and J 0 bases, leaving 11 bases between the germline ends. CDR3 in amino acids: CASSRSGYSYEQYF. The CDR3 DNA reads TGTGCCAGCAGTCGTTCGGGGTACTCCTACGAGCAGTACTTC.

This clonotype has a handful of counts. The chain links TRBV10-2 to TRBJ2-1; unclear D gene. V lost 6 bases to trimming and J lost 0 bases, with 9 bases between them. The germline gives CDR1 WSHSY, CDR2 SAAADI. The CDR3 extends over 14 amino acids. CDR3 sequence: CASRGLGSYNEQFF. DNA of the CDR3: TGCGCCAGCAGGGGATTGGGCTCCTACAATGAGCAGTTCTTC.

The table lists this clonotype with many counts. V gene TRBV4-2 combines with J gene TRBJ2-6, with D unresolved. Trimming cost V 0 bases and J 0 bases, with 9 bases left between them. The CDR3 contains 17 residues. CDR1 LGHNA and CDR2 YNFKEQ come from the germline V gene. The CDR3 DNA is TGTGCCAGCAGCCAAGATTGGGTCCCCTCTGGGGCCAACGTCCTGACTTTC. It yields the protein CASSQDWVPSGANVLTF.

This clonotype was counted at least ten times. The J gene is TRBJ2-3, the V gene TRBV7-2; D unresolved. V was trimmed by 0 bases and J by 2 bases, leaving 15 bases between them. This CDR3 contains 17 residues. Germline CDR1 SGHTA, CDR2 FQGNSA. Written as DNA, the CDR3 is TGTGCCAGCAGCTTAGCGGGCCGGAGCGTAATCACAGATACGCAGTATTTT. Translating gives CASSLAGRSVITDTQYF.

This clonotype has a count of ten or more. This chain uses TRBV7-2 with TRBJ2-7; no clear D. CDR1 SGHTA and CDR2 FQGNSA come from the germline V gene. The CDR3 contains 13 residues. Deletions cut 2 bases from V and 3 bases from J, with 8 bases between. CDR3 sequence: CASSLPWGYEQYF. The CDR3 DNA follows: TGTGCCAGCAGCTTACCGTGGGGCTACGAGCAGTACTTC.

Turning to this clonotype: This may come from a read error, since a much larger clone is one base off. The V call is TRBV11-2, the J call TRBJ2-3; 8 bases map to TRBD2. Germline values: CDR1 SGHAT, CDR2 FQNNGV. The CDR3 covers 15 residues. CDR3 loop: CTSSGGRGGTDTQYF. CDR3 DNA sequence: TGTACCAGCAGCGGGGGCAGGGGCGGCACAGATACGCAGTATTTT.

This clonotype came up many times. This chain joins TRBV27 and TRBJ2-7; 8 bases match TRBD2. V lost 3 bases and J lost 2; bases outside the gene matches: 6. The CDR3 has 15 amino acids. Germline V gives CDR1 MNHEY, CDR2 SMNVEV (reference sequence). The CDR3 loop reads CASSLVPGGTYEQYF. The CDR3 DNA reads as TGTGCCAGCAGTTTGGTTCCGGGGGGGACCTACGAGCAGTACTTC.

This clonotype was observed many times. This chain links TRBV29-1 with TRBJ2-2; D unresolved. The germline V gene has CDR1 SQVTM and CDR2 ANQGSEA. The V gene lost 6 bases and the J gene lost 1 base, with 9 bases spanning the gap. CDR3 length: 13 residues. The CDR3 sequence is CSVTTVNTGELFF. The CDR3 DNA sequence: TGCAGCGTAACGACGGTGAACACCGGGGAGCTGTTTTTT.

This clonotype was observed at least ten times. Relative to the germline gene, one junction end is altered; a read error may explain this. This chain links TRBV7-3 with TRBJ2-6; D may correspond to TRBD1 or TRBD2 (5 bases each). Germline V gives CDR1 SGHTA, CDR2 FQGTGA. The length of the CDR3 is 20 residues. The CDR3: CASSLSYRVTRGAGANVLTF. The DNA of the CDR3 is TGTGCCAGCAGCTTAAGTTATCGGGTCACAAGAGGGGCTGGTGCCAACGTCCTGACTTTC.

In this sample, this clonotype turned up many times. V is TRBV4-2 and J is TRBJ2-1, with a tentative D call TRBD2 (6 bases). This CDR3 is 15 amino acids long. Trimming stripped 3 bases from V and 2 bases from J, with 11 bases between. Germline V gene data show CDR1 as LGHNA and CDR2 as YNFKEQ. CDR3 in DNA: TGTGCCAGCAGCCAGGAGGGCCCCACCTACAATGAGCAGTTCTTC. Protein: CASSQEGPTYNEQFF.

This clonotype was detected ten times or more. This chain uses TRBV7-2 with TRBJ2-7, with D uncertain. Looked up from germline, CDR1 is SGHTA and CDR2 is FQGNSA. V was pared by 5 bases and J by 4 bases, with 9 bases between. The CDR3 has 12 amino acids. The CDR3 is CASSRWQYEQYF. CDR3 in DNA: TGTGCCAGCAGCCGGTGGCAGTACGAGCAGTACTTC.

This clonotype was observed at least ten times. The chain links TRBV29-1 to TRBJ2-1; TRBD2 matches 9 bases. Germline V gene data show CDR1 as SQVTM and CDR2 as ANQGSEA. This CDR3 comprises 14 residues. The V and J ends lost 4 bases and 8 bases, in that order; junction bases with no gene match: 9. The CDR3 protein is CSVASGLAGHEQFF. CDR3 nucleotide sequence: TGCAGCGTTGCCAGCGGGCTAGCGGGGCATGAGCAGTTCTTC.

At least ten counts were recorded for this clonotype. The genes are TRBV28 and TRBJ2-2; D unresolved. Trimming took off 8 bases at V and 7 bases at J, with 8 bases between the two ends. The CDR3 covers 11 residues. Germline V CDR1 and CDR2: MDHEN, SYDVKM. The CDR3 coding sequence is TGTGCCAGCGAGACAATCGGGGAGCTGTTTTTT. It is translated as CASETIGELFF.

This clonotype appeared many times. The chain has TRBV7-8 and TRBJ2-7, with D tentatively TRBD2 (6 bases). V dropped 5 bases and J dropped 0 bases, with 14 bases sitting between them. Germline V gene data show CDR1 as SGHVS and CDR2 as FQNEAQ. CDR3 length: 15 amino acids. Here the CDR3 reads CASSTGTLNSYEQYF. The CDR3 DNA reads TGTGCCAGCAGCACCGGGACTTTAAACTCCTACGAGCAGTACTTC.

This clonotype was seen repeatedly, ten times or more. This chain connects TRBV6-2 or TRBV6-3 to TRBJ2-1; no firm D call. The CDR3 runs to 13 residues. The V gene lost 10 bases and the J gene lost 10 bases, with 20 bases spanning the gap. CDR1 is MNHEY, CDR2 SVGEGT, per germline. The CDR3 protein is CATEEERLGEQFF. The CDR3 coding sequence is TGTGCCACCGAAGAGGAGCGCCTCGGGGAGCAGTTCTTC.

This clonotype was seen repeatedly, ten times or more. The V call is TRBV12-3 or TRBV12-4, the J call TRBJ2-1, with 12 bases lining up with TRBD2. After removal of 6 bases from V and 4 bases from J, the junction contained 7 bases not matched to a gene. The CDR3 spans 16 residues. The CDR3 protein is CASRAAGLAGYNEQFF. As DNA, the CDR3 is TGTGCCAGCAGAGCGGCCGGACTAGCGGGGTACAATGAGCAGTTCTTC.

This clonotype has ten or more counts. V is TRBV5-1 and J is TRBJ2-3; D uncertain. Per germline, CDR1 SGHRS and CDR2 YFSETQ. V was cut by 6 bases and J by 4 bases, with 12 bases left in between. This CDR3 is built from 13 residues. The CDR3 region is CASTEIEADTQYF. The CDR3, as DNA: TGCGCCAGCACCGAGATAGAGGCAGATACGCAGTATTTT.

This clonotype was counted many times. The V gene is TRBV18, the J gene TRBJ2-3; D might be TRBD1 (6 bases). The CDR3 spans 18 residues. Trimming cost V 5 bases and J 3 bases, with 24 bases left between them. Germline V gene sequence: CDR1 KGHSH, CDR2 LQKENI. Here the CDR3 DNA reads TGTGCCAGCTCAGCATACAAGCCAACAGGGACGCGGACAGATACGCAGTATTTT. It encodes CASSAYKPTGTRTDTQYF.

This clonotype was counted many times. The V call is TRBV9, the J call TRBJ2-3; D not resolved. Between the trimmed V and J ends, which lost 0 bases and 0 bases, there was a span of 11 bases. Germline CDR1 is SGDLS and CDR2 is YYNGEE. This CDR3 has 16 residues. CDR3 sequence reads: CASSVEAGVSTDTQYF. CDR3 in DNA: TGTGCCAGCAGCGTAGAGGCCGGAGTTAGCACAGATACGCAGTATTTT.

This clonotype has at least ten counts. This chain joins TRBV11-2 and TRBJ2-2; perhaps D is TRBD1 or TRBD2 (5 bases each). There are 17 residues in the CDR3. The germline V and J ends were trimmed by 3 bases and 0 bases, with 14 bases remaining between them. Per the germline V gene, CDR1 is SGHAT and CDR2 is FQNNGV. In DNA, the CDR3 is TGTGCCAGCAGCTTGAGGGACCGACCGGCGAACACCGGGGAGCTGTTTTTT. It is translated as CASSLRDRPANTGELFF.

This clonotype was seen many times. This rearrangement joins TRBV25-1 to TRBJ2-1, with D tentatively TRBD1 (6 bases). In germline, CDR1 is MGHDK, CDR2 SYGVNS. The germline V and J ends were trimmed by 3 bases and 8 bases, with 8 bases remaining between them. CDR3 length: 12 amino acids. The CDR3 DNA reads as TGTGCCAGCAGTGACCCAGGGGATGAGCAGTTCTTC. It codes for CASSDPGDEQFF.

Notes on this clonotype: One end of the junction does not line up with germline, which may come from a read error. The chain couples TRBV5-1 to TRBJ2-7, with a weak D call TRBD2 (5 bases). The CDR3 loop spans 13 amino acids. CDR1 and CDR2 (germline): SGHRS, YFSETQ. DNA for the CDR3: TGCGCCAGCAGTAAAACCGGACTCCCCGAGCTGTACTTC. This encodes CASSKTGLPELYF.

Concerning this clonotype: Given a much more abundant clone one base away, this may be a read error. The chain is built from TRBV20-1 and TRBJ2-1; 8 bases are shared with TRBD2. Germline V gives CDR1 DFQATT, CDR2 SNEGSKA (reference sequence). The trim removed 6 bases at V and 8 bases at J, leaving 12 bases unmatched. This CDR3 spans 14 amino acids. CDR3 coding DNA: TGCAGTGCAGGTATAGCCGGGGGGGACGATGAGCAGTTCTTC. The encoded protein is CSAGIAGGDDEQFF.

This clonotype was counted many times. CDR3 DNA sequence: TGCAGTGCTAGACCACAGCAAGAGACCCAGTACTTC. Translation: CSARPQQETQYF. The V call is TRBV20-1, the J call TRBJ2-5; D unresolved. The CDR3 loop spans 12 amino acids. Germline V gives CDR1 DFQATT, CDR2 SNEGSKA (reference sequence). Trimming took off 2 bases at V and 2 bases at J, with 6 bases between the two ends.

There are many counts of this clonotype. The CDR3 reads CACEGGELFF. The CDR3 region has the DNA TGTGCCTGCGAGGGCGGGGAGCTGTTTTTT. V and J are TRBV7-3 and TRBJ2-2, with D perhaps matching TRBD2 (5 bases). V lost 11 bases to trimming and J lost 7 bases, with 8 bases between them. This CDR3 spans 10 amino acids. CDR1 is SGHTA and CDR2 is FQGTGA in the germline V gene.

In this sample, this clonotype turned up many times. The chain employs TRBV12-3 or TRBV12-4 and TRBJ1-1; TRBD1 aligns across 10 bases. This CDR3 region has 12 residues. V lost 6 bases, J lost 7 bases, and 2 bases stayed unmatched. The CDR3 sequence: CASSRDRGEAFF. Here the CDR3 DNA reads TGTGCCAGCAGCCGGGACAGGGGTGAAGCTTTCTTT.

This clonotype showed up many times. The chain carries TRBV27 and TRBJ2-3; D perhaps matches TRBD2 (6 bases). V was trimmed by 9 bases and J by 0 bases, leaving 13 bases between them. The V gene's germline CDR1 is MNHEY and CDR2 SMNVEV (reference sequence). This CDR3 region has 14 residues. The CDR3 sequence: CASWERASTDTQYF. CDR3 DNA: TGTGCCAGTTGGGAGCGGGCGAGCACAGATACGCAGTATTTT.

This clonotype has a count of ten or more. The V and J genes are TRBV12-3 or TRBV12-4 and TRBJ2-5, with D possibly matching TRBD2 (6 bases). This CDR3 region has 12 residues. V gave up 3 bases and J gave up 8 bases, with 10 bases separating them. DNA of the CDR3: TGTGCCAGCAGTTTTGGGGGGACTACCCAGTACTTC. This encodes CASSFGGTTQYF.

Turning to this clonotype: This could be a read error, since a much larger clone is one nucleotide away. The rearrangement uses TRBV5-1 and TRBJ1-2; maybe TRBD1 (5 bases). The CDR3 runs 15 residues. CDR1 is SGHRS, CDR2 YFSETQ, per germline. For the CDR3, the DNA is TGCGCCAGCAGCTTGACCGGGACGCATAACTATGGCGACACCTTC. This encodes CASSLTGTHNYGDTF.

This clonotype was seen many times. This chain connects TRBV27 to TRBJ2-5; possibly TRBD1 for D (5 bases). The CDR3 is 14 amino acids. Trimming left V 6 bases short and J 4 bases short, with 15 bases between. Germline CDR1 MNHEY, CDR2 SMNVEV (reference sequence). Here the CDR3 DNA reads TGTGCCAGCAGCCTGTGGGGCTCCGGAGAGACCCAGTACTTC. It is translated as CASSLWGSGETQYF.